What follows are 26 T cell receptor beta chains derived from one specimen sequenced in a study of blood T cell repertoires in COVID-19. Measured with immunoSEQ multiplex PCR; TCRdb has only the in-frame clones, and not every one. The data hold hundreds of thousands of clones, with around 87% observed a single time. The sequenced material came from PBMCs or T cells enriched from blood (not recorded which). The receptors originated from a woman aged 18-35 years who had recovered from COVID-19.

This chain joins TRBV27 and TRBJ2-4; 9 bases are a match to TRBD1. The V gene end was trimmed by 6 bases and the J gene end by 1 base; junction bases not matched to a gene: 4. This CDR3 contains 15 residues. In germline, CDR1 is MNHEY, CDR2 SMNVEV (reference sequence). CDR3 coding DNA: TGTGCCAGCAGCCAACAGGGGGCGGCCAAAAACATTCAGTACTTC. Translating it yields CASSQQGAAKNIQYF.

On this clone: Different DNA sequences within this sample yield the same CDR3. The chain carries TRBV7-9 and TRBJ2-7; TRBD1 aligns across 10 bases. The J segment lost 2 bases and the V segment lost 5 bases, leaving 3 bases of the junction unmatched. Germline V gene data show CDR1 as SEHNR and CDR2 as FQNEAQ (reference sequence). The CDR3 covers 14 residues. The CDR3, as DNA: TGTGCCAGCAGCCTAGGGACAGGGGCCTACGAGCAGTACTTC. It is translated as CASSLGTGAYEQYF.

The chain uses TRBV18 and TRBJ2-7; a possible D gene is TRBD2 (5 bases). The V and J ends lost 0 bases and 1 base respectively, with 7 bases between them. CDR3 length equals 14 residues. CDR1 is KGHSH and CDR2 is LQKENI in the germline V gene. In DNA form, the CDR3 reads TGTGCCAGCTCACCACCGTGGGAGTCCTACGAGCAGTACTTC. This sequence encodes CASSPPWESYEQYF.

The chain links TRBV29-1 to TRBJ1-6, with 7 positions matching TRBD1. Trimming cost V 5 bases and J 10 bases; bases outside gene matches: 14. The CDR3 has 15 amino acids. The germline CDR1 and CDR2 sequences are SQVTM and ANQGSEA. The CDR3 sequence is CSVKTTGAVGSPLHF. CDR3 nucleotides: TGCAGCGTTAAGACTACAGGGGCGGTTGGCTCACCCCTCCACTTT.

The CDR3, as DNA: TGTGCCAGCTCACCCAGCGGGGGGGCCGATACGCAGTATTTT. It yields the protein CASSPSGGADTQYF. The J gene is TRBJ2-3, the V gene TRBV18; 10 nucleotides match TRBD2. Germline V CDR1 and CDR2: KGHSH, LQKENI. The CDR3 is 14 amino acids. Unmatched junction bases numbered 3, after V lost 3 bases and J lost 6 bases.

The rearrangement uses TRBV11-2 and TRBJ1-3; D remains unclear. The germline V gene has CDR1 SGHAT and CDR2 FQNNGV. The CDR3 length is 15 residues. The V and J ends lost 1 base and 2 bases respectively, with 9 bases between them. The CDR3 nucleotides are TGTGCCAGCAGCTTAGTCCCCGGGACTGGAAACACCATATATTTT. Translated: CASSLVPGTGNTIYF. The whole variable domain, filled in from reference TRBV11-2 and TRBJ1-3, reads EAGVAQSPRYKIIEKRQSVAFWCNPISGHATLYWYQQILGQGPKLLIQFQNNGVVDDSQLPKDRFSAERLKGVDSTLKIQPAKLEDSAVYLCASSLVPGTGNTIYFGEGSWLTVV.

There are a few counts of this clone. The chain is built from TRBV6-6 and TRBJ2-2, with TRBD2 identical over 11 bases. Unmatched junction bases numbered 12, after V lost 5 bases and J lost 4 bases. The CDR3 has 18 residues. The V gene's germline CDR1 is MNHNY and CDR2 SVGAGI (reference sequence). CDR3 protein: CASSLALAGGPGTGELFF. CDR3 DNA sequence: TGTGCCAGCAGTCTCGCTTTAGCGGGGGGGCCTGGCACCGGGGAGCTGTTTTTT.

This chain's CDR3 is CAWRQGIVQAFF. As DNA, the CDR3 is TGTGCCTGGAGACAGGGGATAGTCCAGGCTTTCTTT. The J gene is TRBJ1-1, the V gene TRBV30, with 7 bases fitting TRBD1. There are 12 residues in the CDR3. Germline V gene lookup returns CDR1 GTSNPN and CDR2 SVGIG (reference sequence). With 3 bases clipped from V and 11 bases from J, the junction kept 9 bases outside the gene matches.

The chain joins TRBV7-9 to TRBJ1-2; possibly TRBD1 for D (5 bases). This CDR3 contains 12 residues. Between the trimmed V and J ends, which lost 1 base and 5 bases, there was a span of 5 bases. Germline V gene data show CDR1 as SEHNR and CDR2 as FQNEAQ (reference sequence). CDR3 bases: TGTGCCAGCAGCTTAGAGGGGTATGGCTACACCTTC. Its protein product is CASSLEGYGYTF.

The rearrangement links TRBV10-1 to TRBJ1-1; D is ambiguous. The CDR3 is 15 amino acids. CDR1 WNHNN and CDR2 SYGVQD come from the germline V gene (reference sequence). V gave up 8 bases and J gave up 1 base, with 17 bases separating them. The CDR3 region has the DNA TGCGCCAGCTCGGATGGCGGCGAGGGGAACACTGAAGCTTTCTTT. Translated: CASSDGGEGNTEAFF.

This clone was seen once. The chain is built from TRBV10-3 and TRBJ1-4; 8 bases map to TRBD1. Germline values: CDR1 ENHRY, CDR2 SYGVKD. The CDR3 spans 16 residues. After removal of 4 bases from V and 4 bases from J, the junction contained 8 bases not matched to a gene. The CDR3 DNA follows: TGTGCCATCAGTGCCGGTGACAGGGGTGATAATGAAAAACTGTTTTTT. Its protein is CAISAGDRGDNEKLFF.

This chain links TRBV5-4 with TRBJ2-2; 11 bases agree with TRBD2. The germline CDR1 and CDR2 sequences are SGHNT and YYREEE (reference sequence). The V segment lost 4 bases and the J segment 11 bases; nucleotides outside the gene matches: 13. This CDR3 is 16 amino acids long. The CDR3 DNA is TGTGCCAGCAGCCCGGGACTAGCGGTATTAGGGCGAGAGCTGTTTTTT. It yields the protein CASSPGLAVLGRELFF.

In its sample, this clone was seen once. The genes are TRBV15 and TRBJ2-1, with D maybe TRBD2 (6 bases). Germline V gene data show CDR1 as LNHNV and CDR2 as YYDKDF (reference sequence). The CDR3 extends over 16 amino acids. V gave up 0 bases and J gave up 0 bases, with 9 bases separating them. The chain's CDR3 is CATSRDTGGSYNEQFF. Written as DNA, the CDR3 is TGTGCCACCAGCAGAGATACCGGGGGCTCCTACAATGAGCAGTTCTTC.

This chain links TRBV3-1 (or the pseudogene TRBV3-2) with TRBJ1-1; unclear D gene. The V and J ends lost 2 bases and 3 bases respectively, with 10 bases between them. The CDR3 is 14 amino acids. Germline V CDR1 and CDR2: LGHDT, YNNKEL (reference sequence). CDR3 protein: CASSQNSDYTEAFF. In DNA form, the CDR3 reads TGTGCCAGCAGCCAAAACTCGGACTACACTGAAGCTTTCTTT.

The genes are TRBV28 and TRBJ2-3; D not certain. V lost 3 bases, J lost 0 bases, and 10 bases lay in between. From germline, CDR1 is MDHEN and CDR2 SYDVKM. This CDR3 region has 15 residues. The CDR3 loop is CASSLGSASTDTQYF. As DNA, the CDR3 is TGTGCCAGCAGTTTGGGCAGTGCTAGCACAGATACGCAGTATTTT.

This clone was observed at least ten times. The gene calls are TRBV5-1 and TRBJ2-3; 8 nucleotides agree with TRBD1. Germline CDR1 reads SGHRS; CDR2 reads YFSETQ. The ends lost 2 bases at V and 6 bases at J; junction bases unmatched: 8. CDR3 size: 15 residues. The CDR3 DNA reads as TGCGCCAGCAGCTTTGGCCTTTACAGGGGGGATACGCAGTATTTT. Translation: CASSFGLYRGDTQYF.

The chain employs TRBV30 and TRBJ2-1, with D perhaps TRBD2 (6 bases). Trimming shortened V by 4 bases and J by 10 bases, and 14 bases separated the two germline ends. This CDR3 is built from 12 residues. The germline V gene encodes CDR1 GTSNPN and CDR2 SVGIG (reference sequence). The CDR3 region is CAWTLGGVEQFF. CDR3 bases: TGTGCCTGGACTCTGGGCGGGGTGGAGCAGTTCTTC.

The chain uses TRBV5-1 and TRBJ1-2, with TRBD1 matching 8 bases. This CDR3 contains 13 residues. Germline CDR1 is SGHRS and CDR2 is YFSETQ. With 4 bases clipped from V and 8 bases from J, the junction kept 7 bases outside the gene matches. Here the CDR3 DNA reads TGCGCCAGCAGCCCCGGACAGGGAGAAGGCTACACCTTC. Its translation: CASSPGQGEGYTF.

J is TRBJ1-2 and V is TRBV29-1; tentatively, D is TRBD1 (5 bases). V lost 7 bases and J lost 8, with 14 bases in between. Germline V lookup: CDR1 SQVTM, CDR2 ANQGSEA. The CDR3 covers 11 residues. The CDR3 nucleotides read TGCAGCGCCTGGCGGGGCGGGGGCTACACCTTC. Its translation is CSAWRGGGYTF.

The chain couples TRBV10-3 to TRBJ2-7; D is perhaps TRBD2 (5 bases). V was cut by 2 bases and J by 5 bases, with 16 bases left in between. Germline loops: CDR1 ENHRY, CDR2 SYGVKD. This CDR3 has 15 residues. CDR3 loop: CAISEDLASGNEQYF. The CDR3 nucleotides are TGTGCCATCAGTGAGGATCTGGCGTCGGGGAACGAGCAGTACTTC.

The rearrangement links TRBV10-1 to TRBJ1-3; 9 nucleotides agree with TRBD1. With V trimmed by 6 bases and J by 4 bases, 13 bases remained unmatched. This CDR3 region has 17 residues. Germline lookup yields CDR1 WNHNN and CDR2 SYGVQD (reference sequence). The CDR3 DNA reads as TGCGCCAGCAGCGTCAGTCAAGGGACAGGGAGAGGAAACACCATATATTTT. Encoded protein: CASSVSQGTGRGNTIYF.

The rearrangement joins TRBV15 to TRBJ1-5, with D unresolved. Germline loops: CDR1 LNHNV, CDR2 YYDKDF (reference sequence). The CDR3 contains 15 residues. V was clipped by 0 bases and J by 3 bases, with 9 bases between them. This chain's CDR3 is CATSREPNLNQPQHF. In DNA, the CDR3 is TGTGCCACCAGCAGAGAACCTAATCTCAATCAGCCCCAGCATTTT. The full variable domain, in which reference TRBV15 and TRBJ1-5 provide the parts outside the CDR3, is DAMVIQNPRYQVTQFGKPVTLSCSQTLNHNVMYWYQQKSSQAPKLLFHYYDKDFNNEADTPDNFQSRRPNTSFCFLDIRSPGLGDTAMYLCATSREPNLNQPQHFGDGTRLSIL.

The genes are TRBV5-1 and TRBJ2-7, with 7 positions matching TRBD1. The germline gives CDR1 SGHRS, CDR2 YFSETQ. V lost 1 base to trimming and J lost 2 bases; unmatched junction nucleotides: 6. This CDR3 spans 15 amino acids. The CDR3 protein is CASSLTTGRPYEQYF. The CDR3 DNA reads as TGCGCCAGCAGCTTGACGACAGGGAGACCCTACGAGCAGTACTTC.

The chain employs TRBV7-9 and TRBJ1-6; D gene unclear. Trimming took off 1 base at V and 0 bases at J, with 13 bases between the two ends. Germline V gene data show CDR1 as SEHNR and CDR2 as FQNEAQ (reference sequence). The CDR3 consists of 18 residues. The CDR3 DNA is TGTGCCAGCAGCTTAGGTACCACGAGGAGCTCCTATAATTCACCCCTCCACTTT. Translating gives CASSLGTTRSSYNSPLHF. Drawing the rest from reference TRBV7-9 and TRBJ1-6, the complete variable domain is DTGVSQNPRHKITKRGQNVTFRCDPISEHNRLYWYRQTLGQGPEFLTYFQNEAQLEKSRLLSDRFSAERPKGSFSTLEIQRTEQGDSAMYLCASSLGTTRSSYNSPLHFGNGTRLTVT.

CDR3 sequence reads: CASSLGDRARKNIQYF. The CDR3 nucleotides are TGTGCCAGCAGCTTGGGTGACAGGGCAAGAAAAAACATTCAGTACTTC. The chain is built from TRBV5-6 and TRBJ2-4; 7 bases map to TRBD1. V was clipped by 0 bases and J by 4 bases; unmatched bases: 7. CDR3 length: 16 residues. Germline V gene sequence: CDR1 SGHDT, CDR2 YYEEEE.

The chain has TRBV9 and TRBJ2-1; D possibly corresponds to TRBD2 (6 bases). Looked up from germline, CDR1 is SGDLS and CDR2 is YYNGEE. Trimming pared 0 bases from V and 7 bases from J, leaving 11 bases between. The CDR3 contains 14 residues. The CDR3 bases are TGTGCCAGCAGCGTAGTCCCCCGGGGGAATGAGCAGTTCTTC. Protein sequence: CASSVVPRGNEQFF. The entire variable domain, with the rest obtained from reference TRBV9 and TRBJ2-1, is as follows: DSGVTQTPKHLITATGQRVTLRCSPRSGDLSVYWYQQSLDQGLQFLIQYYNGEERAKGNILERFSAQQFPDLHSELNLSSLELGDSALYFCASSVVPRGNEQFFGPGTRLTVL.